This is a list of T cell receptor beta chains from one sample in a study of blood T cell repertoires in COVID-19. Libraries were prepared by immunoSEQ multiplex PCR; TCRdb keeps only in-frame clonotypes and omits some of them. The sample lists 300,000 to 350,000 clones; 80% to 90% were seen once. Material: PBMCs or T cells enriched from blood (not recorded which). The receptors stem from a man aged 25-45 years who had recovered from COVID-19. Both conserved end residues are part of each CDR3. D genes are given only for firm matches. Where a row states a size, it is once, few, many or the class of an expanded clone; other rows omit it.

j_call: TRBJ2-3
v_call: TRBV29-1
d_call: TRBD1
clone_size: once
cdr3_aa: CSVALITGTGGETDTQYF
cdr3_nt: TGCAGCGTTGCCCTGATAACCGGGACAGGGGGCGAAACAGATACGCAGTATTTT

j_call: TRBJ2-7
v_call: TRBV5-1
d_call: TRBD1
clone_size: NA
cdr3_aa: CASRQGANIDEQYF
cdr3_nt: TGCGCCAGCAGGCAGGGGGCCAATATAGACGAGCAGTACTTC

j_call: TRBJ2-5
v_call: TRBV7-9
d_call: TRBD1
clone_size: few
cdr3_aa: CASSRALGQGKETQYF
cdr3_nt: TGTGCCAGCAGCCGAGCCCTAGGACAGGGGAAAGAGACCCAGTACTTC

j_call: TRBJ2-2
v_call: TRBV14
d_call: NA
clone_size: few
cdr3_aa: CASSQENYGTALFF
cdr3_nt: TGTGCCAGCAGCCAAGAGAATTATGGGACTGCACTGTTTTTT

j_call: TRBJ1-3
v_call: TRBV9
d_call: NA
clone_size: NA
cdr3_aa: CASSPQGGSGNTIYF
cdr3_nt: TGTGCCAGCAGCCCCCAAGGAGGGTCTGGAAACACCATATATTTT

j_call: TRBJ1-2
v_call: TRBV18
d_call: NA
clone_size: few
cdr3_aa: CASSPRYTTYGYTF
cdr3_nt: TGTGCCAGCTCACCACGTTACACTACCTATGGCTACACCTTC

j_call: TRBJ2-1
v_call: TRBV2
d_call: TRBD2
clone_size: NA
cdr3_aa: CASSERRGFDEQFF
cdr3_nt: TGTGCCAGCAGTGAACGGCGGGGGTTCGATGAGCAGTTCTTC

j_call: TRBJ2-7
v_call: TRBV9
d_call: NA
clone_size: NA
cdr3_aa: CASSPMADSKDEQYF
cdr3_nt: TGTGCCAGCAGCCCCATGGCCGACAGCAAGGACGAGCAGTACTTC

j_call: TRBJ1-1
v_call: TRBV7-2
d_call: NA
clone_size: NA
cdr3_aa: CASSLYGGVTEAFF
cdr3_nt: TGTGCCAGCAGCTTATACGGGGGGGTCACTGAAGCTTTCTTT

j_call: TRBJ2-5
v_call: TRBV23-1
d_call: TRBD2
clone_size: NA
cdr3_aa: CASSHHSGEQETQYF
cdr3_nt: TGCGCCAGCAGTCACCATAGCGGGGAACAAGAGACCCAGTACTTC

j_call: TRBJ1-5
v_call: TRBV20-1
d_call: NA
clone_size: many
cdr3_aa: CSASRGIDNQPQHF
cdr3_nt: TGCAGTGCTAGTCGCGGTATTGACAATCAGCCCCAGCATTTT

j_call: TRBJ1-2
v_call: TRBV5-5
d_call: NA
clone_size: NA
cdr3_aa: CASSPGREGYTF
cdr3_nt: TGTGCCAGCAGCCCGGGCCGGGAAGGCTACACCTTC

j_call: TRBJ1-5
v_call: TRBV30
d_call: NA
clone_size: few
cdr3_aa: CAFTTTGISFQPQHF
cdr3_nt: TGTGCCTTCACGACCACAGGGATCTCGTTCCAGCCCCAGCATTTT

j_call: TRBJ2-3
v_call: TRBV19
d_call: NA
clone_size: NA
cdr3_aa: CASSNQGGTDTQYF
cdr3_nt: TGTGCCAGTAGTAACCAGGGCGGCACAGATACGCAGTATTTT

j_call: TRBJ1-5
v_call: TRBV7-2
d_call: NA
clone_size: NA
cdr3_aa: CASSLGSGVNQPQHF
cdr3_nt: TGTGCCAGCAGCTTAGGGTCCGGAGTGAATCAGCCCCAGCATTTT

j_call: TRBJ2-5
v_call: TRBV29-1
d_call: TRBD1
clone_size: NA
cdr3_aa: CSVVGGQGWRQETQYF
cdr3_nt: TGCAGCGTTGTTGGGGGACAGGGTTGGAGGCAAGAGACCCAGTACTTC

j_call: TRBJ1-2
v_call: TRBV28
d_call: TRBD1
clone_size: NA
cdr3_aa: CASTLLSTGDYGYTF
cdr3_nt: TGTGCCAGCACCTTACTCTCGACAGGGGACTATGGCTACACCTTC